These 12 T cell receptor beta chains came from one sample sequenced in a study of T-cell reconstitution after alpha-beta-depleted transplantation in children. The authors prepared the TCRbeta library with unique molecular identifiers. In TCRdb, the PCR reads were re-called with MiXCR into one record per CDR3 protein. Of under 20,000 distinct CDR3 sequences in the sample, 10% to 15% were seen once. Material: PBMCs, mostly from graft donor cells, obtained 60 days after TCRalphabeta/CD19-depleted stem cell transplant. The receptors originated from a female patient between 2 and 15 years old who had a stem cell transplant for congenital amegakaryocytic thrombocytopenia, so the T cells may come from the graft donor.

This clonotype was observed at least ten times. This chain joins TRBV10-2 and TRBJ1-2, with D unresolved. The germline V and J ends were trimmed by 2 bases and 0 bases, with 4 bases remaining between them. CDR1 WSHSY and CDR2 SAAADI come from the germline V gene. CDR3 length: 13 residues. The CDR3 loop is CASSEPANYGYTF. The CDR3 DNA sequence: TGCGCCAGCAGTGAGCCAGCTAACTATGGCTACACCTTC.

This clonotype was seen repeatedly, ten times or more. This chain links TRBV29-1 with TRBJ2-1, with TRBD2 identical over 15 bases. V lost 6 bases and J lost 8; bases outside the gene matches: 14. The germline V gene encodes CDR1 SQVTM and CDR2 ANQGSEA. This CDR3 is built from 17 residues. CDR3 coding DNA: TGCAGCGTAGTGTACCGGACTAGCGGGAGGGCCCTGGATGAGCAGTTCTTC. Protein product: CSVVYRTSGRALDEQFF.

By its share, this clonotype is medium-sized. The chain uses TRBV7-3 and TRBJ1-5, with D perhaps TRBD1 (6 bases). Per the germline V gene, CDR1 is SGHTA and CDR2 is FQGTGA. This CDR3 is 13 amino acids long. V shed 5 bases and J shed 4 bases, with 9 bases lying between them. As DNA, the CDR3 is TGTGCCAGCAGCCGAGACAGGAATCAGCCCCAGCATTTT. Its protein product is CASSRDRNQPQHF.

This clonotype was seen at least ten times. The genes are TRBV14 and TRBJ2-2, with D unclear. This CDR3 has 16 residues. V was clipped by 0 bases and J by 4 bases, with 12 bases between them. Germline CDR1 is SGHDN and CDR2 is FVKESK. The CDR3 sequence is CASSQDRLWVTGELFF. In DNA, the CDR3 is TGTGCCAGCAGCCAAGATCGACTGTGGGTCACCGGGGAGCTGTTTTTT.

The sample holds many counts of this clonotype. CDR3 DNA sequence: TGTGCCAGCTCTCCAGGACAGTTTCAACAGCCCCAGCATTTT. Translating it yields CASSPGQFQQPQHF. The chain couples TRBV18 to TRBJ1-5; perhaps TRBD1 as D (6 bases). In germline, CDR1 is KGHSH, CDR2 LQKENI. V was shortened by 6 bases and J by 7 bases, with 16 bases between the two germline ends. This CDR3 has 14 residues.

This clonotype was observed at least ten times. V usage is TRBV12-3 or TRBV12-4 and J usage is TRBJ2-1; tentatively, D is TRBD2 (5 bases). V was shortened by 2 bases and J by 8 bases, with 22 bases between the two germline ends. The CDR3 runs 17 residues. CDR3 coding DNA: TGTGCCAGCAGTTTAAACGAGTGGAGGCAGATAGTAGATGAGCAGTTCTTC. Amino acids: CASSLNEWRQIVDEQFF.

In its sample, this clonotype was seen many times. This CDR3 reads CASSDRRTNTGELFF. CDR3 nucleotides: TGTGCCAGCAGTGATCGCCGGACGAACACCGGGGAGCTGTTTTTT. The chain combines TRBV7-6 with TRBJ2-2; D uncertain. The CDR3 is 15 residues long. V lost 6 bases and J lost 0, with 11 bases in between. CDR1 and CDR2 (germline): SGHVS, FNYEAQ.

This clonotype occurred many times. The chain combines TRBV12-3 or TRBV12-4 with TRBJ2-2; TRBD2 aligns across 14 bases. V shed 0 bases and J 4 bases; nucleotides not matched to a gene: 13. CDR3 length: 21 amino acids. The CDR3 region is CASSLAGRGLAGGWSTGELFF. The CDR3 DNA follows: TGTGCCAGCAGTTTAGCGGGTCGAGGACTAGCGGGAGGATGGAGCACCGGGGAGCTGTTTTTT.

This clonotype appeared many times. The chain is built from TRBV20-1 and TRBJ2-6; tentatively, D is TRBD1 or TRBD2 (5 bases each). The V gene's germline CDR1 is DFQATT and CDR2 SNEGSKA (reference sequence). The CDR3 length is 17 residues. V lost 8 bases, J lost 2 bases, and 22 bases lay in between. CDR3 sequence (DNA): TGCAGTCCATCTCCCCCCGGGACCAGAACTGGGGCCAACGTCCTGACTTTC. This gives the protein CSPSPPGTRTGANVLTF.

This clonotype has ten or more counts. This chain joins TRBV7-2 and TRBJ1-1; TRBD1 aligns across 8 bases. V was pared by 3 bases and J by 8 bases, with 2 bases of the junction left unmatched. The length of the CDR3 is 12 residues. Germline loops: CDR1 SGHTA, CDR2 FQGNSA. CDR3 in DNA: TGTGCCAGCAGCTTCCGACAGGGGGAAGCTTTCTTT. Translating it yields CASSFRQGEAFF.

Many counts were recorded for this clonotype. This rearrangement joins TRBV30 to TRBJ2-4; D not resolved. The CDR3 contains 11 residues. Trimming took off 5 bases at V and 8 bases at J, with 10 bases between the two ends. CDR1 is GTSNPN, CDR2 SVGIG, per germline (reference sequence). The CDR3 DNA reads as TGTGCCTGGGGCGCGCAGTACATTCAGTACTTC. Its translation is CAWGAQYIQYF.

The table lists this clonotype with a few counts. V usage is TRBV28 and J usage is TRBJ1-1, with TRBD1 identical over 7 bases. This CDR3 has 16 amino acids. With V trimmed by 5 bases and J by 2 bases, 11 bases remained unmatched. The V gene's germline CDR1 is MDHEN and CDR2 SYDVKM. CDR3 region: CASSPPRGRRNTEAFF. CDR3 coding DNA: TGTGCCAGCAGTCCACCAAGGGGGCGCAGAAACACTGAAGCTTTCTTT.